This T cell receptor (beta chain) is from a study of shared clonotypes between healthy human individuals. Points from the study as a whole: Generation probabilities were higher for clonotypes shared across all four sorted-subset donors than for unshared ones.

The CDR3 consists of 15 residues. The V segment lost 7 bases and the J segment 5 bases; nucleotides outside the gene matches: 10. Germline lookup yields CDR1 LNHDA and CDR2 SQIVND (reference sequence). The repertoire was sequenced with immunoSEQ multiplex PCR; TCRdb's copy has only in-frame clones and lacks some. The table has approximately 1.4 million clones, around 98% seen once. Concerning this clone: Its antigen remains unknown.

The chain joins TRBV19 to TRBJ2-1, with 8 bases fitting TRBD2. This TCR came from a man aged 30 to 39 in good health. The source material was naive CD4+ T cells sorted from blood. The sample's subset: CD45RA+ positively selected. In DNA form, the CDR3 reads TGTGCCAGTATGGAGGAAGGGACTAGGGACAATGAGCAGTTCTTC. Translated: CASMEEGTRDNEQFF.